The rows below give T cell receptor beta chains drawn from one sample of a study of identical twins. A single record per CDR3 protein comes from TCRdb applying MiXCR to the 5' RACE reads. The sample lists about 260,000 distinct CDR3 sequences, 5.5% to 8% occurring once. These records were also assigned to another study, of yellow fever vaccine responses in identical twins.

Sequenced: memory (CD45RO+) T cells sorted from blood. The receptors here all came from a young woman in good health. Each CDR3 is given with its conserved first and last residue. A D gene is named only where the DNA matches it firmly. Rows give clone size only sometimes, using once, few, many, or a class for an expanded clone.

clone_size,d_call,j_call,v_call,cdr3_nt,cdr3_aa
-,-,TRBJ2-7,TRBV5-1,TGCGCCAGCAGCTTGGCGGAATGGACGGGCGAGCAGTACTTC,CASSLAEWTGEQYF
-,-,TRBJ1-1,TRBV12-3/TRBV12-4,TGTGCCAGCACCCGACAGAACACTGAAGCTTTCTTT,CASTRQNTEAFF
-,-,TRBJ2-5,TRBV7-7,TGTGCCAGCAGCCGACCTAAAGAGACCCAGTACTTC,CASSRPKETQYF
many,TRBD2,TRBJ2-1,TRBV12-5,TGTGCTAGTTCCGGGGTAGCGGGGGGCCTATTTGTCGAGCAGTTCTTC,CASSGVAGGLFVEQFF
few,-,TRBJ1-4,TRBV7-8,TGTGCCAGCAGCTCCCCCGAGGACAGAAATGAAAAACTGTTTTTT,CASSSPEDRNEKLFF
many,-,TRBJ2-7,TRBV5-1,TGCGCCAGCAGCCCGTCACAGGGCCCCTACGAGCAGTACTTC,CASSPSQGPYEQYF
few,TRBD1,TRBJ1-2,TRBV12-3/TRBV12-4,TGTGCCAGCAGAGAGACAGGGGTTGATGGCTACACCTTC,CASRETGVDGYTF
many,TRBD1,TRBJ2-1,TRBV5-1,TGCGCCAGCAGCTTTGGGACAGGCGGACAAACCTACAATGAGCAGTTCTTC,CASSFGTGGQTYNEQFF
-,TRBD2,TRBJ2-1,TRBV20-1,TGCAGTGCTAGTGCAATAGCGGGAGGCAATGAGCAGTTCTTC,CSASAIAGGNEQFF
-,TRBD2,TRBJ2-5,TRBV20-1,TGCAGTGCCCGGGGGGGGGCAGTTCTGGAGACCCAGTACTTC,CSARGGAVLETQYF
-,TRBD1,TRBJ1-2,TRBV5-1,TGCGCCAGCAGCACCGACAGGGGAAGTCACTACACCTTC,CASSTDRGSHYTF
many,TRBD2,TRBJ2-5,TRBV11-2,TGTGCCAGCAGCTTAGGGACTAGCAAGGAGACCCAGTACTTC,CASSLGTSKETQYF
few,TRBD2,TRBJ2-2,TRBV4-2,TGTGCCAGCAGCCGGGGACTAGCGGGACCGAGGAACACCGGGGAGCTGTTTTTT,CASSRGLAGPRNTGELFF
few,TRBD2,TRBJ2-5,TRBV11-2,TGTGCCAGCAGCTTAGATCTCCCTAGCGGGGTCCAAGAGACCCAGTACTTC,CASSLDLPSGVQETQYF
many,-,TRBJ2-2,TRBV20-1,TGCAGTGCTAGTCCTAGCGTTAACACCGGGGAGCTGTTTTTT,CSASPSVNTGELFF
few,-,TRBJ2-4,TRBV6-2/TRBV6-3,TGTGCCAGCAGTTACGGCGGAGCAGCCAAAAACATTCAGTACTTC,CASSYGGAAKNIQYF
many,-,TRBJ2-5,TRBV7-2,TGTGCCAGCAGCTTAGGTCCGATACAAGAGACCCAGTACTTC,CASSLGPIQETQYF
few,TRBD2,TRBJ2-1,TRBV12-3/TRBV12-4,TGTGCCAGCAGTTTTTCGGGGGCGGGGGGGCAGTTCTTC,CASSFSGAGGQFF
many,TRBD1,TRBJ2-5,TRBV27,TGTGCCAGCAGTTCCGACAGGGGTTGGGAGACCCAGTACTTC,CASSSDRGWETQYF
many,-,TRBJ1-1,TRBV20-1,TGCAGTGCTAGAGATTGGGTGAACACTGAAGCTTTCTTT,CSARDWVNTEAFF
few,TRBD1,TRBJ2-7,TRBV18,TGTGCCAGCTCACCACCTCGGACAGGGGGTTCCGGCGAGCAGTACTTC,CASSPPRTGGSGEQYF
few,-,TRBJ2-1,TRBV4-2,TGTGCCAGCAGCCAAGGTGGGGGAAATAGCTATGAGCAGTTCTTC,CASSQGGGNSYEQFF
-,TRBD2,TRBJ2-1,TRBV28,TGTGCCAGCAGTCCTCCCGGCTACGCGGGAGGGGAGTTCTTC,CASSPPGYAGGEFF
many,-,TRBJ1-5,TRBV20-1,TGCAGTGCCCAACTGGACAGCCGCAATCAGCCCCAGCATTTT,CSAQLDSRNQPQHF
few,TRBD1,TRBJ2-2,TRBV3-1,TGTGCCAGCAGCCAAGTGACAGGGGCCACCGGGGAGCTGTTTTTT,CASSQVTGATGELFF
few,TRBD2,TRBJ2-1,TRBV29-1,TGCAGCGTTGTTGGGACTAGCTCCTACAATGAGCAGTTCTTC,CSVVGTSSYNEQFF
many,TRBD2,TRBJ2-1,TRBV11-3,TGTGCCAGCAGCCCCGGGACTAGCGGGGGCTCCTACAATGAGCAGTTCTTC,CASSPGTSGGSYNEQFF
few,-,TRBJ2-1,TRBV24-1,TGTGCCACCAGTGAAGAGACCTCATCCTCCTACAATGAGCAGTTCTTC,CATSEETSSSYNEQFF
once,TRBD1,TRBJ2-5,TRBV7-2,TGTGCCAGCGGCACCAACAGGGGGCCAGAAGAGACCCAGTACTTC,CASGTNRGPEETQYF
-,TRBD1,TRBJ2-3,TRBV28,TGTGCCAGCAGTCCCGGGACAGGCAGTACTAGCACAGATACGCAGTATTTT,CASSPGTGSTSTDTQYF
few,-,TRBJ2-2,TRBV19,TGTGCCAGTAGTCCCCGAAGAGCGAACACCGGGGAGCTGTTTTTT,CASSPRRANTGELFF
many,-,TRBJ2-2,TRBV3-1,TGTGCCAGCAGCTCGGACGGGAACACCGGGGAGCTGTTTTTT,CASSSDGNTGELFF
-,TRBD1,TRBJ2-7,TRBV6-5,TGTGCCAGCAGTTACTCTCTTCAGGGGGCTTACGAGCAGTACTTC,CASSYSLQGAYEQYF
many,-,TRBJ2-4,TRBV7-9,TGTGCCAGCAGCTTTGGGGGGGCGCATGAAGACATTCAGTACTTC,CASSFGGAHEDIQYF
many,TRBD1,TRBJ1-1,TRBV5-1,TGCGCCAGCAGCTTGGCGGGACAGTGGAACACTGAAGCTTTCTTT,CASSLAGQWNTEAFF
-,TRBD1,TRBJ2-7,TRBV20-1,TGCAGTGCCATGGACAGGGGGCCCTACGAGCAGTACTTC,CSAMDRGPYEQYF
few,-,TRBJ1-2,TRBV13,TGTGCCAGCAGTCGAACGACATACCTAGCTAACTATGGCTACACCTTC,CASSRTTYLANYGYTF
few,TRBD2,TRBJ2-1,TRBV9,TGTGCCAGCAGCCCAGGGGCTAGCGGGACTAATGAGCAGTTCTTC,CASSPGASGTNEQFF
few,TRBD2,TRBJ2-6,TRBV11-2,TGTGCCAGCAGCTTTGTCCAACTAGCGGATAACTCTGGGGCCAACGTCCTGACTTTC,CASSFVQLADNSGANVLTF
-,TRBD2,TRBJ2-5,TRBV4-1,TGCGCCAGCAGCCAAGATTTAGCGGGAGGGCGGGAGACCCAGTACTTC,CASSQDLAGGRETQYF
few,TRBD2,TRBJ2-5,TRBV4-2,TGTGCCAGCAGCCAAATCGGTGCGGGGGGGAGGGAGACCCAGTACTTC,CASSQIGAGGRETQYF
-,TRBD1,TRBJ2-5,TRBV7-7,TGTGCCGGCAGCCCTTGGACAGGGTTCTCAAAGACCCAGTACTTC,CAGSPWTGFSKTQYF
few,TRBD1,TRBJ2-2,TRBV7-2,TGTGCCAGCAGACAGGACAGGGGGTCCGGGGAGCTGTTTTTT,CASRQDRGSGELFF
-,-,TRBJ2-5,TRBV27,TGTACCAGCAGTTTGGGTATAAGGGGAGAGACCCAGTACTTC,CTSSLGIRGETQYF
once,TRBD2,TRBJ2-1,TRBV11-2,TGTGCCAGCAGTTTCGGGGGGAGCCTTGGCAATGAGCAGTTCTTC,CASSFGGSLGNEQFF
-,TRBD1,TRBJ1-2,TRBV4-2,TGTGCCAGCAGACAGGGGGCCTATGGCTACACCTTC,CASRQGAYGYTF
many,-,TRBJ2-7,TRBV25-1,TGTGCCAGCAGTTCCCGACTAGAATCCAACGAGCAGTACTTC,CASSSRLESNEQYF
many,-,TRBJ2-1,TRBV25-1,TGTGCCAGCAGTGCCAGGCAAGGGGATGAGCAGTTCTTC,CASSARQGDEQFF
few,-,TRBJ2-5,TRBV28,TGTGCCAGCAACTCTCCAGGGTTTCTCGGAGAGACCCAGTACTTC,CASNSPGFLGETQYF
few,-,TRBJ2-1,TRBV6-1,TGTGCCAGCGGCCGACTTACCCGCAATGAGCAGTTCTTC,CASGRLTRNEQFF
-,-,TRBJ2-5,TRBV11-2,TGTGCCAGCAGCTTTTCCAGGGGGGGAGAGACCCAGTACTTC,CASSFSRGGETQYF
few,-,TRBJ2-3,TRBV25-1,TGTGCCAGCAGCGCGGGGAGGGGGCACACAGATACGCAGTATTTT,CASSAGRGHTDTQYF
many,TRBD2,TRBJ2-5,TRBV5-1,TGCGCCAGCAGCTTACCCAGCGGGAGTGGGGAGACCCAGTACTTC,CASSLPSGSGETQYF
-,TRBD1,TRBJ1-1,TRBV2,TGTGCCAGCAGTGAAGGTCGTAGGACAGGGGGCACTGAAGCTTTCTTT,CASSEGRRTGGTEAFF
many,-,TRBJ1-1,TRBV7-9,TGTGCCAGCATCCCTATGGGGGCAGAGGGAAGGAACACTGAAGCTTTCTTT,CASIPMGAEGRNTEAFF
many,-,TRBJ2-1,TRBV29-1,TGCAGCGTTGATGTAATGAGCGGGAATGAGCAGTTCTTC,CSVDVMSGNEQFF
few,-,TRBJ1-2,TRBV6-1,TGTGCCAGCAGTGAAGCGGCCAGGGACGTGAATGGCTACACCTTC,CASSEAARDVNGYTF
many,-,TRBJ2-2,TRBV7-9,TGTGCCACGACCCAAGGCCTCGACACCGGGGAGCTGTTTTTT,CATTQGLDTGELFF
-,TRBD2,TRBJ2-6,TRBV4-2,TGTGCCAGCAGCCAAGATCTTTCGGGAGGGCCGGGTGGGGCCAACGTCCTGACTTTC,CASSQDLSGGPGGANVLTF